The 13 T cell receptor beta chains below were found in one sample sequenced in a study of monozygotic twins with inflammatory bowel disease. TCRdb re-called the 5' RACE reads; every CDR3 protein appears as one record, without DNA. Its clone listing holds 400,000 or so distinct CDR3 sequences. Sequenced material: blood. These receptor sequences come from a human donor with ulcerative colitis or Crohn's disease, or a healthy co-twin of an affected twin (not recorded which).

This rearrangement joins TRBV7-2 to TRBJ2-1; the D call of TRBD2 rests on TCRdb alone, since no DNA is present to check it. The CDR3 consists of 16 residues. Germline-derived CDR1 and CDR2 are SGHTA and FQGNSA. This CDR3 is CASSLLDLRTFAEQFF. Full variable domain (remainder filled in from reference TRBV7-2 and TRBJ2-1): GAGVSQSPSNKVTEKGKDVELRCDPISGHTALYWYRQSLGQGLEFLIYFQGNSAPDKSGLPSDRFSAERTGGSVSTLTIQRTQQEDSAVYLCASSLLDLRTFAEQFFGPGTRLTVL.

The V call is TRBV2, the J call TRBJ1-5. CDR1 SNHLY and CDR2 FYNNEI come from the germline V gene. There are 14 residues in the CDR3. The CDR3 sequence is CASSERTPNQPQHF.

The chain couples TRBV30 to TRBJ2-5; TCRdb's D call of TRBD2 is untestable without DNA. From germline, CDR1 is GTSNPN and CDR2 SVGIG (reference sequence). The CDR3 spans 16 residues. CDR3 sequence reads: CAWKREGSGRWETQYF.

The chain joins TRBV6-1 to TRBJ1-2. This CDR3 has 12 residues. Germline CDR1 MNHNS, CDR2 SASEGT. The chain's CDR3 is CASSERQYGYTF.

This chain links TRBV5-5 with TRBJ2-2; the TCRdb D gene call, TRBD1, has no DNA to confirm it. Germline-derived CDR1 and CDR2 are SGHKS and YYEKEE (reference sequence). The CDR3 has 14 residues. The CDR3 reads CASSSKTQGGELFF.

This chain links TRBV6-5 with TRBJ2-3; TCRdb lists TRBD1, though no DNA is available to test this call. Germline V gene lookup returns CDR1 MNHEY and CDR2 SVGAGI. This CDR3 is built from 15 residues. Here the CDR3 reads CASSFGQVSSDTQYF.

J is TRBJ2-5 and V is TRBV3-1; the D call from TCRdb, TRBD2, cannot be confirmed without DNA. This CDR3 is built from 16 residues. Looked up from germline, CDR1 is LGHDT and CDR2 is YNNKEL (reference sequence). CDR3 region: CASSQDGWTSTETQYF.

The CDR3 spells CANWAGVRTGELFF. V and J are TRBV10-3 and TRBJ2-2; TCRdb picks TRBD1, but there is no DNA to check that call. This CDR3 spans 14 amino acids. CDR1 and CDR2 from the germline V gene are ENHRY and SYGVKD.

The chain links TRBV5-5 to TRBJ1-1; TCRdb returns TRBD1, unconfirmable since there is no DNA. The CDR3 totals 14 residues. CDR1 is SGHKS, CDR2 YYEKEE, per germline (reference sequence). CDR3 sequence reads: CASSLMGANTEAFF.

The chain combines TRBV7-2 with TRBJ2-2; the D gene TCRdb calls, TRBD1, cannot be checked with no DNA. The germline CDR1 and CDR2 sequences are SGHTA and FQGNSA. This CDR3 contains 17 residues. The CDR3: CASSLAAGAGGTGELFF.

The J gene is TRBJ2-4, the V gene TRBV6-1; TCRdb proposes TRBD2, but this gene call is untestable without DNA. Per the germline V gene, CDR1 is MNHNS and CDR2 is SASEGT. This CDR3 spans 17 amino acids. This CDR3 is CASSEAGGTLAKNIQYF.

The genes are TRBV3-1 and TRBJ1-2; the TRBD1 assignment by TCRdb is unverifiable without DNA. This CDR3 comprises 16 residues. CDR1 is LGHDT and CDR2 is YNNKEL in the germline V gene (reference sequence). The CDR3 spells CASSQGPGQVNYGYTF. The full variable domain, rest sourced from reference TRBV3-1 and TRBJ1-2, is DTAVSQTPKYLVTQMGNDKSIKCEQNLGHDTMYWYKQDSKKFLKIMFSYNNKELIINETVPNRFSPKSPDKAHLNLHINSLELGDSAVYFCASSQGPGQVNYGYTFGSGTRLTVV.

The CDR3 sequence: CSAISDRAVYEQYF. The rearrangement links TRBV20-1 to TRBJ2-7; TCRdb returns TRBD1, unconfirmable since there is no DNA. The CDR3 totals 14 residues. CDR1 is DFQATT and CDR2 is SNEGSKA in the germline V gene (reference sequence).